Listed below are T cell receptor beta chains from one sample, sequenced in a study of T cells in Graves' hyperthyroidism and ophthalmopathy. TCRdb passed the multiplex PCR reads through MiXCR, listing each CDR3 protein once. Of some 600,000 distinct CDR3 sequences listed, about 14% are singletons. The sequencing sample was made of blood. The receptor source for this set is a woman in her 30s with Graves' hyperthyroidism that later progressed to Graves' ophthalmopathy. Both conserved end residues are part of each CDR3. The D gene is left open where the match is weak. Size tells how often a clone was seen (once, few, many) or the class of an expanded clone, and some rows leave it out.

TRBJ2-2	TRBD2	many	TRBV3-1	TGTGCCAGCAGCCAAGTGGTACCTAGCGGAGCCTTGACCGGGGAGCTGTTTTTT	CASSQVVPSGALTGELFF
TRBJ2-2	NA	many	TRBV20-1	TGCAGTGCTACCCCAGAGAACACCGGGGAGCTGTTTTTT	CSATPENTGELFF
TRBJ2-1	TRBD2	many	TRBV6-2/TRBV6-3	TGTGCCAGCAGTTCCTCGGCTAGCGGTACTCAGTTCTTC	CASSSSASGTQFF
TRBJ2-1	NA	many	TRBV3-1	TGTGCCAGCAGCCTCGGTGTATCCGAGAGCTCCTACAATGAGCAGTTCTTC	CASSLGVSESSYNEQFF
TRBJ2-5	NA	many	TRBV5-6	TGTGCCAGCAGCTTGTTCGAGGGGGGCCTCCAAGAGACCCAGTACTTC	CASSLFEGGLQETQYF
TRBJ1-4	TRBD1	few	TRBV7-2	TGTGCCAGCAGCTTATGGGACAGCTCCCAGGGAAAACTGTTTTTT	CASSLWDSSQGKLFF
TRBJ2-1	TRBD2	many	TRBV18	TGTGCCAGCTCACCATCCCAAGGACTAGCTTATGAGCAGTTCTTC	CASSPSQGLAYEQFF
TRBJ2-2	TRBD2	many	TRBV19	TGTGCCAGTAGTATGGGTCTAGCGGGGGGAGTCGGGGAGCTGTTTTTT	CASSMGLAGGVGELFF
TRBJ1-3	TRBD1	NA	TRBV6-5	TGTGCCAGCAGTTACTCTGCAGGGGGCGGTGGAAACACCATATATTTT	CASSYSAGGGGNTIYF
TRBJ1-2	NA	many	TRBV12-3/TRBV12-4	TGTGCCAGCAGTCCACTCCCCGGGGCGGGTGGCTACACCTTC	CASSPLPGAGGYTF
TRBJ1-1	TRBD1	NA	TRBV7-6	TGTGCCAGCAGCTACCGGGACAGGGGAGGCACTGAAGCTTTCTTT	CASSYRDRGGTEAFF
TRBJ2-5	NA	many	TRBV7-2	TGTGCCGCCGGAGAGACCCAGTACTTC	CAAGETQYF
TRBJ1-1	NA	many	TRBV20-1	TGCAGTGCTAGAGATCCCAAGGAGAACACTGAAGCTTTCTTT	CSARDPKENTEAFF
TRBJ2-5	TRBD1	many	TRBV2	TGTGCCAGCAGGCGACAGGGGGAGTACCAAGAGACCCAGTACTTC	CASRRQGEYQETQYF
TRBJ1-1	NA	many	TRBV5-4	TGTGCCAGCAGCTCGGACAGTTTCTACATGAACACTGAAGCTTTCTTT	CASSSDSFYMNTEAFF
TRBJ2-2	NA	many	TRBV30	TGTGCCTGGAGCGGGAAAACAGGGTCAGACGGGGAGCTGTTTTTT	CAWSGKTGSDGELFF
TRBJ1-2	NA	NA	TRBV30	TGTGCCTGGAGTGTTTGGGGGGCGGACTATGGCTACACCTTC	CAWSVWGADYGYTF
TRBJ2-5	TRBD1	many	TRBV6-2/TRBV6-3	TGTGCCAGCAGATCGGGACAGGGTTTGGAGACCCAGTACTTC	CASRSGQGLETQYF
TRBJ2-7	TRBD1	NA	TRBV25-1	TGTGCCAGCAGTGAAACGCGGGAAGGACAGGGATCTAACGAGCAGTACTTC	CASSETREGQGSNEQYF
TRBJ1-5	NA	many	TRBV6-1	TGTGCCAGCAGTGATATTGATCAGCCCCAGCATTTT	CASSDIDQPQHF
TRBJ1-5	NA	many	TRBV28	TGTGCCAGCAGTTTTACCTCGCTCCTCTCCCAGCATTTT	CASSFTSLLSQHF
TRBJ2-7	TRBD1	NA	TRBV5-1	TGCGCCAGCAGCCCTAGACAGGGGCCCGACGAGCAGTACTTC	CASSPRQGPDEQYF
TRBJ1-4	NA	many	TRBV12-3/TRBV12-4	TGTGCCAGCAGTCGCGGAGGGGGTTCTAATGAAAAACTGTTTTTT	CASSRGGGSNEKLFF
TRBJ2-1	TRBD2	NA	TRBV7-3	TGTGCCAGCAGCTTCGGGGTAGCGGGACGGCAGTTCTTC	CASSFGVAGRQFF